Listed below are T cell receptor beta chains from one sample, sequenced in a study of T-cell memory formation after mild COVID-19. A single record per CDR3 protein comes from TCRdb applying MiXCR to the 5' RACE reads. Seen here are about 400,000 distinct CDR3 sequences, about a sixth observed once, and the top ten hold around a fifth. Sequenced input: PBMCs or a T cell subset sorted from them (not recorded which). The receptors stem from a man between 18 and 29 years old who had mild COVID-19 (a few samples of this study predate the infection). Cell type and time point are not known. Both conserved end residues are part of each CDR3. The D gene is left open where the match is weak. Clone size is not always given. Where it is, it says once, few, many or a class for expanded clones.

d_gene	v_gene	j_gene	abundance	CDR3aa	CDR3nt
TRBD1	TRBV4-1	TRBJ2-3	few	CASSQDPQGGTDTQYF	TGCGCCAGCAGCCAAGATCCCCAGGGGGGCACAGATACGCAGTATTTT
.	TRBV14	TRBJ1-2	.	CASSQLVGPAGYTF	TGTGCCAGCAGCCAATTGGTTGGGCCAGCGGGCTACACCTTC
TRBD1	TRBV18	TRBJ1-6	.	CASSTTGGGSPLHF	TGTGCCAGCTCAACAACAGGGGGCGGGTCACCCCTCCACTTT
.	TRBV2	TRBJ1-5	few	CASSRGLVGNQPQHF	TGTGCCAGCAGTCGGGGGTTGGTGGGCAATCAGCCCCAGCATTTT
TRBD1	TRBV12-3/TRBV12-4	TRBJ1-3	many	CASGLTGGNTIYF	TGTGCCAGCGGCTTGACAGGGGGAAACACCATATATTTT
TRBD2	TRBV4-1	TRBJ2-5	few	CASSQDWLAGGPQETQYF	TGCGCCAGCAGCCAAGATTGGCTAGCGGGGGGCCCACAAGAGACCCAGTACTTC
.	TRBV4-2	TRBJ2-7	few	CASSQAGDTGYEQYF	TGTGCCAGCAGCCAAGCTGGGGACACCGGCTACGAGCAGTACTTC
TRBD2	TRBV7-2	TRBJ2-1	few	CASSFSNRVTSGTMVEQFF	TGTGCCAGCAGCTTTAGCAACCGTGTGACTAGCGGGACCATGGTTGAGCAGTTCTTC
.	TRBV6-1	TRBJ2-7	few	CASSWVYEQYF	TGTGCCAGCAGTTGGGTCTACGAGCAGTACTTC
TRBD1	TRBV4-3	TRBJ2-1	.	CASSEDRSSYNEQFF	TGCGCCAGCAGCGAGGACAGGAGCTCCTACAATGAGCAGTTCTTC
TRBD2	TRBV12-3/TRBV12-4	TRBJ2-7	few	CASSMTSGYEQYF	TGTGCCAGCAGCATGACTAGCGGATACGAGCAGTACTTC
.	TRBV12-3/TRBV12-4	TRBJ1-4	few	CASSPGVLMANEKLFF	TGTGCCAGCAGTCCAGGGGTTCTCATGGCTAATGAAAAACTGTTTTTT
.	TRBV2	TRBJ2-3	.	CASSVLGPNTDTQYF	TGTGCCAGCAGTGTGTTGGGCCCCAACACAGATACGCAGTATTTT
.	TRBV24-1	TRBJ2-3	.	CATSGGAATDTQYF	TGTGCCACCAGTGGAGGGGCAGCCACAGATACGCAGTATTTT
.	TRBV15	TRBJ2-2	.	CATSRDEFGGKNTGELFF	TGTGCCACCAGCAGAGATGAGTTCGGGGGCAAGAACACCGGGGAGCTGTTTTTT
.	TRBV7-6	TRBJ2-7	few	CASSASTYEQYF	TGTGCCAGCAGCGCCTCCACCTACGAGCAGTACTTC
TRBD2	TRBV20-1	TRBJ2-5	.	CSASPSSGGPSTQYF	TGCAGTGCTAGCCCTTCTAGCGGGGGGCCATCGACCCAGTACTTC
.	TRBV6-6	TRBJ2-3	few	CASKWAADTDTQYF	TGTGCCAGCAAGTGGGCCGCTGATACAGATACGCAGTATTTT
.	TRBV4-1	TRBJ2-5	.	CASSQGTQGFQETQYF	TGCGCCAGCAGCCAGGGAACTCAGGGCTTCCAAGAGACCCAGTACTTC
.	TRBV7-2	TRBJ1-3	.	CASSLRAASSGNTIYF	TGTGCCAGCAGCTTAAGAGCCGCCAGCTCTGGAAACACCATATATTTT
.	TRBV18	TRBJ1-5	few	CASSPPSNQPQHF	TGTGCCAGCTCACCTCCTAGCAATCAGCCCCAGCATTTT
.	TRBV27	TRBJ1-6	.	CASSWTDRNSPLHF	TGTGCCAGCAGTTGGACTGACCGTAATTCACCCCTCCACTTT
.	TRBV9	TRBJ2-3	few	CASSAQGSTDTQYF	TGTGCCAGCAGCGCGCAGGGTAGCACAGATACGCAGTATTTT
TRBD1	TRBV7-2	TRBJ2-1	.	CASSLGQGFGNEQFF	TGTGCCAGCAGCTTAGGACAGGGATTCGGCAATGAGCAGTTCTTC
TRBD2	TRBV6-2/TRBV6-3	TRBJ2-4	few	CASSSPAGGGAGYF	TGTGCCAGCAGTTCTCCAGCAGGCGGGGGGGCCGGATACTTC
.	TRBV6-5	TRBJ2-7	few	CASRPGTGFYEQYF	TGTGCCAGCCGTCCGGGTACAGGGTTCTACGAGCAGTACTTC
.	TRBV7-2	TRBJ2-3	.	CASSSMPTSTDTQYF	TGTGCCAGCAGCTCGATGCCCACTAGCACAGATACGCAGTATTTT
TRBD1	TRBV11-2	TRBJ1-2	few	CASSLTSGTDNYGYTF	TGTGCCAGCAGCCTGACCTCCGGGACAGATAACTATGGCTACACCTTC
.	TRBV7-6	TRBJ1-2	few	CASSLSQKGGYTF	TGTGCCAGCAGCTTATCCCAGAAGGGTGGCTACACCTTC
.	TRBV5-1	TRBJ1-1	.	CASRLEPTGNTEAFF	TGCGCCAGCCGCCTCGAACCGACAGGAAACACTGAAGCTTTCTTT
.	TRBV4-1	TRBJ2-2	few	CASSQDIRTYDTGELFF	TGCGCCAGCAGCCAAGATATCCGGACGTACGACACCGGGGAGCTGTTTTTT
.	TRBV6-2/TRBV6-3	TRBJ2-3	once	CASSYPAGDTQYF	TGTGCCAGCAGTTACCCCGCCGGAGATACGCAGTATTTT
TRBD1	TRBV4-2	TRBJ1-6	many	CASSQDRGTGGSPLHF	TGTGCCAGCAGCCAAGATCGGGGGACAGGGGGTTCACCCCTCCACTTT
TRBD2	TRBV5-1	TRBJ2-1	.	CASSSIGAGGPYNEQFF	TGCGCCAGCAGCTCTATAGGAGCGGGGGGACCCTACAATGAGCAGTTCTTC
.	TRBV12-3/TRBV12-4	TRBJ2-2	.	CASSSMTGELFF	TGTGCCAGCAGTTCGATGACCGGGGAGCTGTTTTTT
TRBD1	TRBV24-1	TRBJ2-5	.	CATSDPTGSAETQYF	TGTGCCACCAGTGACCCGACAGGGAGCGCGGAGACCCAGTACTTC
TRBD2	TRBV12-3/TRBV12-4	TRBJ2-1	few	CASSQRGDPYNEQFF	TGTGCCAGCAGTCAGCGGGGGGATCCTTACAATGAGCAGTTCTTC